This T cell receptor (beta chain) was recorded in a study of T cells in Graves' hyperthyroidism and ophthalmopathy. Researchers took RNA transcripts and amplified the TCR beta CDR3 regions from them. In the first-round RT-PCR of the TCR CDR3, the HTBI primer set was used. One entry per CDR3 protein results from TCRdb running MiXCR on the multiplex PCR reads. The sample carries hundreds of thousands of distinct CDR3 sequences, about a third recorded once. Sequencing used blood. The origin of this receptor is a woman in her forties with Graves' hyperthyroidism.

The CDR3 sequence is CASSSQGLSPNGYTF. CDR3 bases: TGTGCCAGCAGTTCCCAGGGTTTATCGCCAAACGGCTACACCTTC. V and J are TRBV2 and TRBJ1-2; TRBD1 is a possible D gene (5 bases). CDR1 SNHLY and CDR2 FYNNEI come from the germline V gene. CDR3 length: 15 residues. V was clipped by 5 bases and J by 8 bases, with 21 bases between them.